This TCR beta chain originates from a study of control samples from healthy donors and cancer patients (dated by TCRdb to the early 2020s). In the case of this clone: Its antigen specificity is not known. Base quality data are lacking; no much larger clone is found one base away.

The library was generated by the immunoSEQ multiplex PCR assay. Not all clones reach the TCRdb copy of this immuneACCESS table, which keeps in-frame sequences only. Checked studies attribute under half of the gap to unresolved V genes and leave the rest unexplained. Present in this sample are about 84,000 clones, roughly 82% of which were seen just once. The top ten constitute around 10% of the sample. Sequenced material: PBMCs. This clonotype was obtained from a man in his fifties or sixties with head and neck cancer.

CDR3 protein: CASSFPPSDSYEQYF. In nucleotides, the sequence is TGCGCCAGCAGCTTCCCGCCATCCGATTCTTACGAGCAGTACTTC. The rearranged chain carries TRBV5-1 and TRBJ2-7, with no confident D gene call. The germline ends are 16 bases apart after V is trimmed by 2 bases and J by 4 bases. The CDR3, cysteine through phenylalanine, is 15 amino acids long. Only the CDR3 portion is preserved as DNA: 45 bases, with reading frame beginning at the first base. CDR1 and CDR2 (SGHRS, YFSETQ) derive from the germline V gene. Full variable domain (CDR3 extended with the reference TRBV5-1 and TRBJ2-7 proteins): KAGVTQTPRYLIKTRGQQVTLSCSPISGHRSVSWYQQTPGQGLQFLFEYFSETQRNKGNFPGRFSGRQFSNSRSEMNVSTLELGDSALYLCASSFPPSDSYEQYFGPGTRLTVT.